The present TCR beta chain was sequenced within a study of T-cell memory formation after mild COVID-19. Across the whole study: The study found TCR clusters largely donor specific.

The CDR3 contains 15 residues. Trimming removed 0 bases at V and 4 bases at J, with 11 bases between. Per germline, CDR1 WNHNN and CDR2 SYGVQD (reference sequence). Study results and caveats: Clones that contracted from day 15 to 85 were balanced CD4/CD8, while later expanders leaned CD4+. Contracting CD4+ clones sat mainly in CM and EM; CD8+ in EMRA.

Via MiXCR, TCRdb re-called the 5' RACE reads, giving one row per CDR3 protein. The table has 290,000 or so distinct CDR3 sequences, just under 20% seen once. Notes on this clonotype: Its matching antigen is unknown.

The chain links TRBV10-1 to TRBJ2-3; D uncertain. The TCR originated in a man between 18 and 29 years old who had mild COVID-19 (a few samples of this study predate the infection). Cell type and time point are not known. Sample: PBMCs or a T cell subset sorted from them (not recorded which). The CDR3 coding sequence is TGCGCCAGCAGTGAGTCTCTCCCCTATGCAGATACGCAGTATTTT. Translated: CASSESLPYADTQYF.